This TCR beta chain was documented in a study of cytomegalovirus exposure and HLA in healthy donors. Turning to the study itself: Sequencing of about 179 million T cells in an earlier analysis found approximately 120 million unique TCR beta sequences.

Researchers ran the PCR with 60 Vbeta and 13 Jbeta primers. TCRdb's copy holds only in-frame clones and misses some; the assay was immunoSEQ multiplex PCR. The table shows 150,000 to 200,000 clones, with over 80% occurring only once. This clone has only a few counts. Trimming left V 0 bases short and J 6 bases short, with 20 bases between. Germline values: CDR1 LGHNT, CDR2 FRNRAP. CDR3 size: 18 residues. This clonotype was obtained from a woman aged 18-29 years in good health and CMV-seronegative. Sequencing was done on a sample of PBMCs. The chain joins TRBV12-5 to TRBJ2-2, with D perhaps matching TRBD2 (5 bases). CDR3 sequence (DNA): TGTGCTAGTGGTTTGGTACTAGGGAGACACCCTTCGGCCGGGGAGCTGTTTTTT. This encodes CASGLVLGRHPSAGELFF.